Presented here are 18 T cell receptor beta chains from one specimen sequenced in a study of Graves' ophthalmopathy and Graves' hyperthyroidism. The TCR beta CDR3 regions underwent amplification from RNA transcripts. HTBI-primed first-round RT-PCR preceded second-round multiplex PCR. Each CDR3 protein is one row after TCRdb ran MiXCR on the multiplex PCR reads. The sample carries fewer than 600,000 distinct CDR3 sequences, approximately 15% recorded once. Sequencing used blood. These receptors all come from a woman aged 25 to 39 with Graves' ophthalmopathy.

At least ten counts were recorded for this clonotype. This could be a read error, since a much larger clone is one nucleotide away. The chain combines TRBV6-1 with TRBJ1-5; the D is unclear. The germline V and J ends were trimmed by 6 bases and 4 bases, with 4 bases remaining between them. The CDR3 runs to 11 residues. CDR1 is MNHNS and CDR2 is SASEGT in the germline V gene. The CDR3: CASRENQPQHF. CDR3 DNA sequence: TGTGCCAGCAGGGAGAATCAGCCCCAGCATTTT.

This chain joins TRBV6-5 and TRBJ1-1; D unclear. Germline CDR1 MNHEY, CDR2 SVGAGI. V lost 2 bases and J lost 1, with 8 bases in between. There are 14 residues in the CDR3. The CDR3 spells CASSYMEPNTEAFF. The CDR3 nucleotides read TGTGCCAGCAGTTACATGGAGCCGAACACTGAAGCTTTCTTT.

This clonotype was picked up many times. The chain carries TRBV10-3 and TRBJ2-7; D not certain. The ends were cut back, 4 bases at V and 6 bases at J, with 7 bases in the middle. This CDR3 comprises 11 residues. Germline V CDR1 and CDR2: ENHRY, SYGVKD. The CDR3 sequence: CAISVSSEQYF. The CDR3, as DNA: TGTGCCATCAGTGTCTCATCCGAGCAGTACTTC.

The chain carries TRBV6-1 and TRBJ2-5, with 15 positions matching TRBD2. CDR1 MNHNS and CDR2 SASEGT come from the germline V gene. This CDR3 contains 16 residues. Losses at the gene ends were 6 bases for V and 5 bases for J; bases not matched to a gene: 7. CDR3 protein: CASRGIGTSGGETQYF. The CDR3 nucleotides read TGTGCCAGCAGGGGAATTGGGACTAGCGGGGGGGAGACCCAGTACTTC.

The J gene is TRBJ1-1, the V gene TRBV6-1, with D uncertain. The CDR3 sequence is 13 residues long. The ends were cut back, 11 bases at V and 0 bases at J, with 13 bases in the middle. Germline-derived CDR1 and CDR2 are MNHNS and SASEGT. Here the CDR3 reads CAHQDGMNTEAFF. CDR3 nucleotide sequence: TGTGCCCACCAGGACGGAATGAACACTGAAGCTTTCTTT.

As regards this clonotype: Relative to the germline gene, one junction end is altered; a read error may explain this. The J gene is TRBJ2-7, the V gene TRBV6-1, with 9 bases aligning to TRBD1. CDR3 length equals 14 residues. The germline CDR1 and CDR2 sequences are MNHNS and SASEGT. CDR3 sequence reads: CVSSGRTGAYEQYF. The CDR3 coding sequence is TGTGTCAGCAGTGGAAGGACAGGGGCCTACGAGCAGTACTTC.

This clonotype was counted many times. The chain has TRBV12-3 or TRBV12-4 and TRBJ1-2; no clear D gene. Trimming shortened V by 5 bases and J by 6 bases, and 13 bases separated the two germline ends. CDR3 size: 13 residues. CDR3 DNA sequence: TGTGCCAGCAGTGAACATGCGGTCGATGGCTACACCTTC. This encodes CASSEHAVDGYTF.

J is TRBJ2-7 and V is TRBV5-1; TRBD1 matches at 7 bases. Losses at the gene ends were 1 base for V and 2 bases for J; bases not matched to a gene: 18. This CDR3 region has 19 residues. Germline lookup yields CDR1 SGHRS and CDR2 YFSETQ. The CDR3 sequence is CASSLRPGGRSYGTYEQYF. Here the CDR3 DNA reads TGCGCCAGCAGCTTGAGGCCAGGGGGAAGATCGTACGGGACCTACGAGCAGTACTTC.

This clonotype appeared many times. The V and J genes are TRBV25-1 and TRBJ1-1, with D perhaps TRBD1 (6 bases). The CDR3 contains 15 residues. The V end lost 7 bases, the J end lost 3 bases, and 18 bases lay between the germline ends. CDR1 is MGHDK, CDR2 SYGVNS, per germline. In DNA form, the CDR3 reads TGTGCCAGCACCTTGGGGGGGCTGGTGTACACTGAAGCTTTCTTT. It yields the protein CASTLGGLVYTEAFF. The whole variable domain, filled in from reference TRBV25-1 and TRBJ1-1, reads EADIYQTPRYLVIGTGKKITLECSQTMGHDKMYWYQQDPGMELHLIHYSYGVNSTEKGDLSSESTVSRIRTEHFPLTLESARPSHTSQYLCASTLGGLVYTEAFFGQGTRLTVV.

This clonotype appeared many times. CDR3 amino acids: CASSYRDRGQPQHF. CDR3 DNA sequence: TGTGCCAGCAGTTACCGGGACAGGGGTCAGCCCCAGCATTTT. The rearrangement links TRBV6-5 to TRBJ1-5; 10 nucleotides line up with TRBD1. CDR3 length: 14 residues. V gave up 2 bases and J gave up 6 bases; unmatched junction bases: 1. Germline V CDR1 and CDR2: MNHEY, SVGAGI.

This clonotype was observed many times. The junction shows a germline mismatch at one end, possibly a read error. V gene TRBV20-1 combines with J gene TRBJ2-7; a weak D match, TRBD1 (6 bases). Germline V gene sequence: CDR1 DFQATT, CDR2 SNEGSKA (reference sequence). CDR3 size: 10 residues. As DNA, the CDR3 is TGCAGTGCTACCAGAGGGGGAGACCTTTTC. Amino acids: CSATRGGDLF.

A few counts support this clonotype. The chain combines TRBV19 with TRBJ1-1; no definite D call. The CDR3 loop spans 15 amino acids. From germline, CDR1 is LNHDA and CDR2 SQIVND (reference sequence). V was cut by 8 bases and J by 4 bases, with 20 bases left in between. The CDR3 coding sequence is TGTGCCAGTGCGCCCGAAGTGAGGTCAGCCACTGAAGCTTTCTTT. Its translation: CASAPEVRSATEAFF.

This clonotype was recorded many times. The rearrangement links TRBV6-5 to TRBJ1-5; no definite D call. The CDR3 loop spans 15 amino acids. V lost 6 bases, J lost 0 bases, and 12 bases lay in between. The V gene's germline CDR1 is MNHEY and CDR2 SVGAGI. The CDR3 coding sequence is TGTGCCAGCAGCCCGGCCAGCGGTAGCAATCAGCCCCAGCATTTT. Translated: CASSPASGSNQPQHF.

The table lists this clonotype with many counts. The chain employs TRBV29-1 and TRBJ1-1, with 9 bases that match TRBD1. The CDR3 is 14 residues long. The trim removed 5 bases at V and 0 bases at J, leaving 4 bases unmatched. The V gene's germline CDR1 is SQVTM and CDR2 ANQGSEA. Here the CDR3 reads CSVTGQGMNTEAFF. The CDR3 region has the DNA TGCAGCGTTACCGGACAGGGGATGAACACTGAAGCTTTCTTT. The complete variable domain, with remaining parts taken from reference TRBV29-1 and TRBJ1-1, reads SAVISQKPSRDICQRGTSLTIQCQVDSQVTMMFWYRQQPGQSLTLIATANQGSEATYESGFVIDKFPISRPNLTFSTLTVSNMSPEDSSIYLCSVTGQGMNTEAFFGQGTRLTVV.

This clonotype came up many times. The chain is built from TRBV28 and TRBJ2-7, with D perhaps matching TRBD2 (5 bases). Germline V lookup: CDR1 MDHEN, CDR2 SYDVKM. This CDR3 is built from 15 residues. The ends were cut back, 2 bases at V and 2 bases at J, with 13 bases in the middle. The CDR3 is CASSLPQDYPYEQYF. CDR3 bases: TGTGCCAGCAGTTTACCCCAAGACTACCCCTACGAGCAGTACTTC.

This clonotype occurred many times. The rearrangement uses TRBV12-3 or TRBV12-4 and TRBJ1-1, with D uncertain. Trimming took 5 bases from V and 0 from J, leaving 7 bases between them. The CDR3 spans 13 residues. The CDR3 region has the DNA TGTGCCAGCAGTCACCCAGTGAACACTGAAGCTTTCTTT. Its translation is CASSHPVNTEAFF.

This clonotype came up many times. This chain links TRBV28 with TRBJ2-2; the D gene is possibly TRBD2 (6 bases). Trimming pared 4 bases from V and 4 bases from J, leaving 13 bases between. The CDR3 has 15 residues. Germline CDR1 is MDHEN and CDR2 is SYDVKM. Here the CDR3 reads CASSSGDFGTGELFF. The DNA of the CDR3 is TGTGCCAGCAGTTCGGGGGACTTCGGCACCGGGGAGCTGTTTTTT.

This clonotype was found many times. The DNA for the CDR3 is TGTGCCAGCAGTTACTCACCCGGGACTAGCGGGAGCCGCTCCTACGAGCAGTACTTC. Protein product: CASSYSPGTSGSRSYEQYF. This chain joins TRBV6-2 or TRBV6-3 and TRBJ2-7; TRBD2 aligns across 14 bases. The CDR3 contains 19 residues. Trimming cost V 0 bases and J 0 bases; bases outside gene matches: 7. Germline-derived CDR1 and CDR2 are MNHEY and SVGEGT.